This is a list of T cell receptor beta chains from one sample in a study of control samples from healthy donors and cancer patients. Generated by immunoSEQ multiplex PCR, the TCRdb table keeps only in-frame clones and is missing some. The sample consists of more than 150,000 clones, around 93% of them appearing once. The sample consisted of blood. Receptor source: a man younger than 30 in good health. Both conserved end residues are part of each CDR3. Fields, in order: CDR3 DNA, CDR3 protein, V gene, D gene, clone size, J gene. The D gene is left open where the match is weak. Size is omitted from some rows. Given values are once, few, many or a class for expanded clones.

TGTGCCAGCAGCGTAGCTGAGGAATACAGGGCGGGCACTGAAGCTTTCTTT | CASSVAEEYRAGTEAFF | TRBV9 | - | - | TRBJ1-1
TGCGCCAGCAGCTTGCTCTCTGGTGACATTCAGTACTTC | CASSLLSGDIQYF | TRBV5-1 | - | - | TRBJ2-4
TGTGCCAGCTCATCACTACCAGACGCAGCGGAACAGGAGCAGTTCTTC | CASSSLPDAAEQEQFF | TRBV18 | - | once | TRBJ2-1
TGTGCCAGCAGTCCGACTCAGACAGGGAGGACTGAAGCTTTCTTT | CASSPTQTGRTEAFF | TRBV27 | TRBD1 | - | TRBJ1-1
TGTGCCAGCAGTGGAGGGGTACACACAGATACGCAGTATTTT | CASSGGVHTDTQYF | TRBV2 | - | - | TRBJ2-3
TGCAGCGCCCTGGGGGTGACGCAGTATTTT | CSALGVTQYF | TRBV29-1 | - | once | TRBJ2-3
TGTGCCAGCAGCCAAGACGGCCGGTGGAACACCGGGGAGCTGTTTTTT | CASSQDGRWNTGELFF | TRBV3-1/TRBV3-2 | - | - | TRBJ2-2
TGTGCCAGCAGCCAAATGAGGGACAATGAGCAGTTCTTC | CASSQMRDNEQFF | TRBV4-2 | - | - | TRBJ2-1
TGCGCCAGCAGCTTGGGCAGTTGGGGACAAAGCTATGGCTACACCTTC | CASSLGSWGQSYGYTF | TRBV5-1 | - | - | TRBJ1-2
TGTGCCAGCAGCTTAGCGGTAGCGGTGAGCTCCTACGAGCAGTACTTC | CASSLAVAVSSYEQYF | TRBV7-8 | - | - | TRBJ2-7
TGTGCCAGCAGCGTAGGGCGATACGGGGAGGTTAAACACGAGCAGTACTTC | CASSVGRYGEVKHEQYF | TRBV9 | - | - | TRBJ2-7
TGTGCCAGCAGTCGGACTAGCGGGGGGACCTACGAGCAGTACTTC | CASSRTSGGTYEQYF | TRBV28 | TRBD2 | - | TRBJ2-7
TGTGCCAGCAGTCGGGACCTCTCGAAAGGGTCACCCCTCCACTTT | CASSRDLSKGSPLHF | TRBV28 | - | - | TRBJ1-6
TGTGCCAGCAGCCAAACTAGTCTCGACAATGAGCAGTTCTTC | CASSQTSLDNEQFF | TRBV4-2 | - | - | TRBJ2-1
TGTGCCAGCAGCCAAGATAGCAGGGTTGGGACTGAAGCTTTCTTT | CASSQDSRVGTEAFF | TRBV4-2 | - | - | TRBJ1-1
TGTGCCAGCAGTGACTCGGCGGGGGGGACCACAGATACGCAGTATTTT | CASSDSAGGTTDTQYF | TRBV6-4 | TRBD2 | - | TRBJ2-3
TGTGCCAGCAGCTTTGACAGATATTCCCTCCACTTT | CASSFDRYSLHF | TRBV5-8 | - | once | TRBJ1-6
TGCGCCAGCAGCATAGCGGGGGGAACCTACAATGAGCAGTTCTTC | CASSIAGGTYNEQFF | TRBV4-1 | TRBD2 | - | TRBJ2-1
TGTGCCAGCAGCCCGGGAGAAGGACCCTACGAGCAGTACTTC | CASSPGEGPYEQYF | TRBV21-1 | - | - | TRBJ2-7
TGTGCCAGCAGCCACCTTTTGAGACAGGGGACTTTGACAGATACGCAGTATTTT | CASSHLLRQGTLTDTQYF | TRBV14 | TRBD1 | - | TRBJ2-3